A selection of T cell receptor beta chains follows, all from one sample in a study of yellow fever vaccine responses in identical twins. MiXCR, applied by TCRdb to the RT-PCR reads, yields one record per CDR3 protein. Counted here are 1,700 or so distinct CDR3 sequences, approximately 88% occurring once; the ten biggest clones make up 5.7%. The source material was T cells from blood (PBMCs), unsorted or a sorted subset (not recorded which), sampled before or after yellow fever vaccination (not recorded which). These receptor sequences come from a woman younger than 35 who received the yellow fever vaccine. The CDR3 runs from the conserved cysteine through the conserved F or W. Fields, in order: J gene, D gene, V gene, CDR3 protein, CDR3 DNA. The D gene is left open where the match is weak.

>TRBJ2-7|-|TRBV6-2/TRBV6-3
CASSYSGGHEQYF
TGTGCCAGCAGTTACTCCGGGGGTCACGAGCAGTACTTC
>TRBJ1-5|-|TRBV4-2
CASSHKEWGQPQHF
TGTGCCAGCAGCCATAAGGAATGGGGACAGCCCCAGCATTTT
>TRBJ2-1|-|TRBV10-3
CAISESPQDSFNNEQFF
TGTGCCATCAGTGAGTCCCCTCAGGACAGCTTTAACAATGAGCAGTTCTTC
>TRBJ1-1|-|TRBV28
CASTPGQMYTEAFF
TGTGCCAGCACTCCAGGACAGATGTACACTGAAGCTTTCTTT
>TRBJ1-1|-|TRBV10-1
CASSEMRTREAFF
TGCGCCAGCAGTGAGATGAGGACACGAGAGGCTTTCTTT
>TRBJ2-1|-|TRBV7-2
CASSLRGGGYNEQFF
TGTGCCAGCAGCCTACGAGGGGGGGGGTACAATGAGCAGTTCTTC
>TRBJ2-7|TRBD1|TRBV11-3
CASSVHRDRIYEQYF
TGTGCCAGCAGCGTCCACCGGGACAGGATCTACGAGCAGTACTTC
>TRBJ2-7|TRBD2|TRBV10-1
CASSESFSGVEEQYF
TGCGCCAGCAGTGAGTCCTTTAGCGGGGTGGAAGAGCAGTACTTC
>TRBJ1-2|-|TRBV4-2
CASSQDVGYYYGYTF
TGTGCCAGCAGCCAAGACGTCGGCTACTACTATGGCTACACCTTC
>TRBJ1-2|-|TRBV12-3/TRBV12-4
CASSQTLYYGYTF
TGTGCCAGCAGTCAGACTCTTTACTATGGCTACACCTTC
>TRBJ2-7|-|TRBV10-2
CASSKAKTYEQYF
TGCGCCAGCAGTAAGGCTAAAACCTACGAGCAGTACTTC
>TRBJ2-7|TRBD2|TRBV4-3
CASSRGRESNEQYF
TGCGCCAGCAGCCGAGGGCGGGAGAGTAACGAGCAGTACTTC
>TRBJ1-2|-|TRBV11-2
CASSPDAYGYTF
TGTGCCAGCAGCCCGGACGCGTATGGCTACACCTTC
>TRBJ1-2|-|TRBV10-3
CAISESFRQPNYGYTF
TGTGCCATCAGTGAAAGTTTTAGGCAGCCAAACTATGGCTACACCTTC
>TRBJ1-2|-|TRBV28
CASSSEHNYGYTF
TGTGCCAGCAGTTCGGAACATAACTATGGCTACACCTTC
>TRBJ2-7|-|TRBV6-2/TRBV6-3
CASSWEGGFYEQYF
TGTGCCAGCAGTTGGGAGGGGGGATTCTACGAGCAGTACTTC
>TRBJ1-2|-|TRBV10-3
CAISESSGFNYGYTF
TGTGCCATCAGTGAGTCGTCAGGGTTTAACTATGGCTACACCTTC